This T cell receptor (beta chain) came from a study of T cells after yellow fever vaccination. Study-wide findings and caveats: The appearance of a small share of clonotypes in both CD4 and CD8 compartments was observed.

The V gene's germline CDR1 is DFQATT and CDR2 SNEGSKA (reference sequence). The CDR3 length is 15 residues. Trimming left V 2 bases short and J 0 bases short, with 13 bases between. TCRdb reprocessed the 5' RACE reads with MiXCR, giving one entry per CDR3 protein. The profile shows some 420,000 distinct CDR3 sequences, 18% of them singletons. This clonotype was observed a few times. The antigen remains unidentified. The chain links TRBV20-1 to TRBJ1-1; D gene unclear. The receptor was isolated from a man aged 18 to 35 who received the YFV17D yellow fever vaccine. The source material was PBMCs, sampled before the yellow fever booster vaccination. CDR3 nucleotide sequence: TGCAGTGCTAGATATCCGCCGAACCTGAACACTGAAGCTTTCTTT. Protein product: CSARYPPNLNTEAFF.